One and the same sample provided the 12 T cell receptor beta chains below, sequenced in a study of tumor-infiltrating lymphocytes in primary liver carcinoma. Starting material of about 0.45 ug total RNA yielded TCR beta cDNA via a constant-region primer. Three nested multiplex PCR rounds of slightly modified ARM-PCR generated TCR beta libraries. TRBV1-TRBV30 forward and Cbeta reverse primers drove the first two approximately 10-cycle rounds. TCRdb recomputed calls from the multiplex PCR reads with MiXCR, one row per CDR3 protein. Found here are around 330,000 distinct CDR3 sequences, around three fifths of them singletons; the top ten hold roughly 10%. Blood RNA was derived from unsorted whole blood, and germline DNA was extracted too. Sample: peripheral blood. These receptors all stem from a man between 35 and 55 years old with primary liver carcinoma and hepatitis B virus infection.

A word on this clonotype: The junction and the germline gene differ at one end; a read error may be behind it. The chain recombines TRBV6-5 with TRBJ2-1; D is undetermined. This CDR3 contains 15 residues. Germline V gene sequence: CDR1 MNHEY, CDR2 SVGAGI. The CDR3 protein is CAGSYRVRFGNEQFF. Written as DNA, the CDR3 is TGTGCCGGCAGTTATCGGGTCAGGTTCGGGAATGAGCAGTTCTTC.

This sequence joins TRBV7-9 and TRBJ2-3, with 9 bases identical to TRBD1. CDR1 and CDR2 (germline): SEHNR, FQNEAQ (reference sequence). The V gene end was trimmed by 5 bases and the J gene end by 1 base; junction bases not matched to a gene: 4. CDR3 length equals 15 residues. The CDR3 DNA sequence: TGTGCCAGCAGCCCCTGGACAGGGGGCACAGATACGCAGTATTTT. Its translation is CASSPWTGGTDTQYF. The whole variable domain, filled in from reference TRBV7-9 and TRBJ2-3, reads DTGVSQNPRHKITKRGQNVTFRCDPISEHNRLYWYRQTLGQGPEFLTYFQNEAQLEKSRLLSDRFSAERPKGSFSTLEIQRTEQGDSAMYLCASSPWTGGTDTQYFGPGTRLTVL.

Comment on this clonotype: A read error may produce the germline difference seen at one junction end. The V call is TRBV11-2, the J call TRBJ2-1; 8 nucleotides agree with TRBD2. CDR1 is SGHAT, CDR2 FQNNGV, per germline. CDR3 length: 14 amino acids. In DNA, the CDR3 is TGTGTCAGCAGCTTAGGACTAGCTTACAATAAGCAGTTCTTC. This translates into CVSSLGLAYNKQFF. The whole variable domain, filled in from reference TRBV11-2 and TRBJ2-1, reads EAGVAQSPRYKIIEKRQSVAFWCNPISGHATLYWYQQILGQGPKLLIQFQNNGVVDDSQLPKDRFSAERLKGVDSTLKIQPAKLEDSAVYLCVSSLGLAYNKQFFGPGTRLTVL.

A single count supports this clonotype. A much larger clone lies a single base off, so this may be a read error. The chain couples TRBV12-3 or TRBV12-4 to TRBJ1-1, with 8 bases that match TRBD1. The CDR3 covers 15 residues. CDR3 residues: CASSRNRQGNTKAFF. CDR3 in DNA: TGTGCCAGCAGCCGTAATAGACAGGGGAACACTAAAGCTTTCTTT.

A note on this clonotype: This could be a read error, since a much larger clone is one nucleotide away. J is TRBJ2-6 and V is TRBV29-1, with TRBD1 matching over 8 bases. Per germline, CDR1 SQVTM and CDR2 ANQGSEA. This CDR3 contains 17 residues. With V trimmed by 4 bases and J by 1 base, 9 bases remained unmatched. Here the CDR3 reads CSVALVQGGSGANVLTF. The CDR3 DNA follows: TGCAGCGTTGCCCTGGTACAGGGGGGTTCTGGGGCCAACGTCCTGACTTTC.

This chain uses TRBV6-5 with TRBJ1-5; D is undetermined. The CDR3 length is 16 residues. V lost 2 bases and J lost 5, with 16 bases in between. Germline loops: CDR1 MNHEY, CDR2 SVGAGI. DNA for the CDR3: TGTGCCAGCAGTTACCGATCAGGCCGTGGCGATCAGCCCCAGCATTTT. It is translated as CASSYRSGRGDQPQHF.

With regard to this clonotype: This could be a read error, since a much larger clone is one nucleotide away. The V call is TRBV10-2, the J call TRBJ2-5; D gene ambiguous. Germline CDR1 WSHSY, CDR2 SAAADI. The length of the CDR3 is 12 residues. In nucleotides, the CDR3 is TGCGCCAGCTCACAGTTCGAAGAGACCCGGTACTTC. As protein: CASSQFEETRYF.

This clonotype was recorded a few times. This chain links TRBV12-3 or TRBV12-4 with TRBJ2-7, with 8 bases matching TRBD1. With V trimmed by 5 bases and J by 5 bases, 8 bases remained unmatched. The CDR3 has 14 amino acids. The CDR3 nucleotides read TGTGCCAGCAGTCCACCGGGACAGGTGGACGAGCAGTACTTC. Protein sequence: CASSPPGQVDEQYF.

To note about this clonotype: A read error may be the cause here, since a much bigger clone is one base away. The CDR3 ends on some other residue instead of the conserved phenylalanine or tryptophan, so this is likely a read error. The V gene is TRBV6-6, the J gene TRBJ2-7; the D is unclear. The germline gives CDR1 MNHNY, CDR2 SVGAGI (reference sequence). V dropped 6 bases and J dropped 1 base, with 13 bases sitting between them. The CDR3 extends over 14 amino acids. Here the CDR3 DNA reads TGTGCCAGCAGCCCAATTCCGGTATCCTACGAGCAGTACTTA. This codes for CASSPIPVSYEQYL.

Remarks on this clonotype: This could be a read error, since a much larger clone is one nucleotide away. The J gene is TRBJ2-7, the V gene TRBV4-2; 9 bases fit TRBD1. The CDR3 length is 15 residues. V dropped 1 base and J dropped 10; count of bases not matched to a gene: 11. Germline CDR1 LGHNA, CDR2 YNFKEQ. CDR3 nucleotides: TGTGCCAGCAGCCAAGCTGGGACAGGGATCTCCGACCAGTACTTC. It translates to CASSQAGTGISDQYF.

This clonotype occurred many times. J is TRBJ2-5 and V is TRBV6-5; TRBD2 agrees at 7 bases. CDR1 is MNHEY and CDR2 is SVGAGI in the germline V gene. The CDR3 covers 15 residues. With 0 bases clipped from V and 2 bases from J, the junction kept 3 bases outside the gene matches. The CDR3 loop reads CASSYSRGGQETQYF. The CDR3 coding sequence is TGTGCCAGCAGTTACTCGAGGGGAGGGCAAGAGACCCAGTACTTC.

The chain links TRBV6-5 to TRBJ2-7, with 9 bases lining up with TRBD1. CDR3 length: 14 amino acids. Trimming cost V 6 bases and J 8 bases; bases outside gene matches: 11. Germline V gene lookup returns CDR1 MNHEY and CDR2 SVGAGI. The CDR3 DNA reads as TGTGCCAGCAGCCTCCGGGACAGGGTCCACAAGCAGTACTTC. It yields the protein CASSLRDRVHKQYF.